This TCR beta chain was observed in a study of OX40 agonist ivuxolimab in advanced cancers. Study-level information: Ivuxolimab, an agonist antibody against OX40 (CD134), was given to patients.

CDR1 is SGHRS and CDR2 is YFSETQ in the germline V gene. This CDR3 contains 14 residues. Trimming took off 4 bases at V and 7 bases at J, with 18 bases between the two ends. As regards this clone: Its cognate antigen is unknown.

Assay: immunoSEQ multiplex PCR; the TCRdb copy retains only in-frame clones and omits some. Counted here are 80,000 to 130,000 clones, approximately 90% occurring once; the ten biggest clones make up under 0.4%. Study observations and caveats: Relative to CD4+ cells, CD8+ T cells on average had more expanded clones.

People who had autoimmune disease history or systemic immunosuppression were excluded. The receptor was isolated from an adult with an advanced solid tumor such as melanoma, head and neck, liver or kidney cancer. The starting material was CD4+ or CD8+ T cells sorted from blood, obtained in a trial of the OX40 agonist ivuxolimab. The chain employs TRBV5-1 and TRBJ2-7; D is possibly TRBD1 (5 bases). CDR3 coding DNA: TGCGCCAGCAGCCCTGGACCACTTCAGGGTGAGCAGTACTTC. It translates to CASSPGPLQGEQYF.